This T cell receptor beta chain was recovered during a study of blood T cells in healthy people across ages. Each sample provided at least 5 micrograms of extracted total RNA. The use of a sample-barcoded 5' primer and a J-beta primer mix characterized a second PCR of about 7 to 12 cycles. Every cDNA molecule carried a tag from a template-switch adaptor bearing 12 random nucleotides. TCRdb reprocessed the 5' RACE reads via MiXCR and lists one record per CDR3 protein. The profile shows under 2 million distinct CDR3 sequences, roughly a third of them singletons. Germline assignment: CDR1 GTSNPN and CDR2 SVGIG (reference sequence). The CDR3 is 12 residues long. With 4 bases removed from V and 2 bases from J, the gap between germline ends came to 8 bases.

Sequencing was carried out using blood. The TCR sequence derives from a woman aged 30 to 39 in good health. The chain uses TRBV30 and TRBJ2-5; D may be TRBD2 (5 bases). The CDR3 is CAWMRVQETQYF. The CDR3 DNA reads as TGTGCCTGGATGCGGGTACAAGAGACCCAGTACTTC.